These T cell receptor beta chains were read from a single sample in a study of blood T cell repertoires in COVID-19. Profiled with immunoSEQ multiplex PCR; TCRdb holds only in-frame clones, not every one. In the table there are around 34,000 clones, 83% of which are singletons. The sample comprised peripheral blood. These receptors were obtained from a man aged 50 to 60 with acute or convalescent COVID-19. Each CDR3 is given with its conserved first and last residue. A D gene is named only where the DNA matches it firmly. Only some rows state a clone size, as once, few, many or a class for expanded clones.

J: TRBJ2-1; D: TRBD1; V: TRBV7-6; size: -; CDR3: CASSLEQGSYNEQFF; DNA: TGTGCCAGCAGCTTAGAACAGGGGTCCTACAATGAGCAGTTCTTC
J: TRBJ2-7; D: TRBD1; V: TRBV28; size: -; CDR3: CASTPTGYYEQYF; DNA: TGTGCCAGCACCCCGACAGGGTACTACGAGCAGTACTTC
J: TRBJ2-1; D: -; V: TRBV4-1; size: -; CDR3: CASSQDPREANEQFF; DNA: TGCGCCAGCAGCCAAGACCCCAGAGAGGCCAATGAGCAGTTCTTC
J: TRBJ1-2; D: -; V: TRBV2; size: -; CDR3: CASRRGSNYGYTF; DNA: TGTGCCAGCCGGCGGGGCTCTAACTATGGCTACACCTTC
J: TRBJ2-3; D: TRBD2; V: TRBV7-8; size: -; CDR3: CASSSGTSGSTDTQYF; DNA: TGTGCCAGCAGCTCGGGGACTAGCGGGAGTACAGATACGCAGTATTTT
J: TRBJ2-7; D: TRBD2; V: TRBV28; size: -; CDR3: CASSVAGLYEQYF; DNA: TGTGCCAGCAGCGTAGCGGGACTCTACGAGCAGTACTTC
J: TRBJ2-2; D: -; V: TRBV6-6; size: -; CDR3: CASRQDGELFF; DNA: TGTGCCAGCAGACAGGACGGGGAGCTGTTTTTT
J: TRBJ1-6; D: -; V: TRBV6-5; size: -; CDR3: CALGPDNNSPLHF; DNA: TGTGCCTTGGGGCCGGATAATAATTCACCCCTCCACTTT
J: TRBJ2-3; D: TRBD2; V: TRBV27; size: -; CDR3: CASSKRPAAGVGTDTQYF; DNA: TGTGCCAGCAGTAAGCGCCCCGCAGCGGGAGTCGGGACAGATACGCAGTATTTT
J: TRBJ2-5; D: -; V: TRBV11-2; size: -; CDR3: CASSLSVGLETQYF; DNA: TGTGCCAGCAGCTTATCGGTCGGGTTGGAGACCCAGTACTTC
J: TRBJ2-5; D: -; V: TRBV2; size: once; CDR3: CASSDFSPQETQYF; DNA: TGTGCCAGCAGTGACTTTTCCCCTCAAGAGACCCAGTACTTC
J: TRBJ2-1; D: TRBD2; V: TRBV19; size: once; CDR3: CASSLGLAGGYEQFF; DNA: TGTGCCAGTAGTTTAGGACTAGCGGGGGGTTATGAGCAGTTCTTC
J: TRBJ2-1; D: TRBD2; V: TRBV2; size: -; CDR3: CASSESSGRGHEQFF; DNA: TGTGCCAGCAGTGAGTCTAGCGGGAGAGGGCATGAGCAGTTCTTC
J: TRBJ2-5; D: -; V: TRBV27; size: -; CDR3: CASLGETQYF; DNA: TGTGCCAGCCTCGGGGAGACCCAGTACTTC
J: TRBJ1-3; D: -; V: TRBV19; size: -; CDR3: CASSQISGNTIYF; DNA: TGTGCCAGTAGTCAGATCTCTGGAAACACCATATATTTT
J: TRBJ1-2; D: TRBD1; V: TRBV19; size: -; CDR3: CASSPWDRVDYGYTF; DNA: TGTGCCAGTAGTCCTTGGGACAGGGTGGACTATGGCTACACCTTC
J: TRBJ2-2; D: -; V: TRBV14; size: once; CDR3: CASSQVRYAGELFF; DNA: TGTGCCAGCAGCCAAGTTCGCTATGCCGGGGAGCTGTTTTTT
J: TRBJ2-7; D: TRBD1; V: TRBV9; size: once; CDR3: CASSVGPGQRFTYEQYF; DNA: TGTGCCAGCAGCGTAGGTCCGGGACAGAGGTTCACCTACGAGCAGTACTTC
J: TRBJ2-7; D: -; V: TRBV5-5; size: -; CDR3: CASSLANEQYF; DNA: TGTGCCAGCAGCTTGGCCAACGAGCAGTACTTC
J: TRBJ1-6; D: -; V: TRBV7-8; size: -; CDR3: CASSFAGENSPLHF; DNA: TGTGCCAGCAGCTTCGCAGGGGAAAATTCACCCCTCCACTTT
J: TRBJ1-4; D: TRBD1; V: TRBV5-1; size: -; CDR3: CASSLSGQGGEKLFF; DNA: TGCGCCAGCAGCTTGTCGGGACAGGGAGGTGAAAAACTGTTTTTT
J: TRBJ1-3; D: -; V: TRBV5-6; size: -; CDR3: CASSLPPTGYSGNTIYF; DNA: TGTGCCAGCAGCTTGCCTCCCACAGGCTACTCTGGAAACACCATATATTTT
J: TRBJ2-3; D: TRBD2; V: TRBV29-1; size: -; CDR3: CSVERTSGSSPDTQYF; DNA: TGCAGCGTTGAAAGGACTAGCGGGAGCAGCCCAGATACGCAGTATTTT